Shown below are 23 T cell receptor beta chains from a single sample sequenced in a study of cytomegalovirus exposure and HLA in healthy donors. It was with 60 Vbeta and 13 Jbeta primers that the PCR ran. TCRdb's table, derived via immunoSEQ multiplex PCR, lists solely in-frame clones and lacks some. The table lists about 210,000 clones, just under 80% of them singletons. Sequences were obtained from PBMCs. These receptors all stem from a boy younger than 18 in good health and CMV-seronegative.

The chain employs TRBV11-2 and TRBJ1-2, with D tentatively TRBD1 (6 bases). V was cut by 5 bases and J by 3 bases, with 13 bases left in between. The CDR3 is made up of 14 amino acids. Germline CDR1 reads SGHAT; CDR2 reads FQNNGV. For the CDR3, the DNA is TGTGCCAGCAGCCCTACAGGGTCATACTATGGCTACACCTTC. Translated, it gives CASSPTGSYYGYTF. Together with reference TRBV11-2 and TRBJ1-2, the CDR3 gives the full variable domain: EAGVAQSPRYKIIEKRQSVAFWCNPISGHATLYWYQQILGQGPKLLIQFQNNGVVDDSQLPKDRFSAERLKGVDSTLKIQPAKLEDSAVYLCASSPTGSYYGYTFGSGTRLTVV.

This chain links TRBV30 with TRBJ1-4; TRBD1 aligns across 7 bases. CDR1 GTSNPN and CDR2 SVGIG come from the germline V gene (reference sequence). V lost 2 bases and J lost 1; bases outside the gene matches: 4. This CDR3 has 15 residues. CDR3 amino acids: CAWSTQGGTNEKLFF. As DNA, the CDR3 is TGTGCCTGGAGTACCCAGGGGGGAACTAATGAAAAACTGTTTTTT.

The gene calls are TRBV11-1 and TRBJ1-2; 7 bases match TRBD1. The CDR3 sequence is 13 residues long. With V trimmed by 6 bases and J by 5 bases, 6 bases remained unmatched. Germline CDR1 reads SGHAT; CDR2 reads FQDESV (reference sequence). The chain's CDR3 is CASSAGTEYGYTF. The CDR3 DNA follows: TGTGCCAGCAGTGCCGGGACAGAGTATGGCTACACCTTC. Full variable domain (outside the CDR3, taken from reference TRBV11-1 and TRBJ1-2): EAEVAQSPRYKITEKSQAVAFWCDPISGHATLYWYRQILGQGPELLVQFQDESVVDDSQLPKDRFSAERLKGVDSTLKIQPAELGDSAMYLCASSAGTEYGYTFGSGTRLTVV.

This clone was seen more than once but under ten times. The same CDR3 can be traced to other DNA sequences in this sample. CDR3: CASSLGTDGYEQYF. CDR3 sequence (DNA): TGTGCCAGCAGCTTGGGGACAGACGGCTACGAGCAGTACTTC. The chain is built from TRBV5-4 and TRBJ2-7, with D possibly being TRBD1 (6 bases). Per germline, CDR1 SGHNT and CDR2 YYREEE (reference sequence). V shed 0 bases and J shed 3 bases, with 10 bases lying between them. The CDR3 runs 14 residues.

The count of this clone is one. V gene TRBV5-1 combines with J gene TRBJ1-1, with 8 nucleotides matching TRBD1. Germline lookup yields CDR1 SGHRS and CDR2 YFSETQ. The CDR3 runs 15 residues. The ends lost 1 base at V and 4 bases at J; junction bases unmatched: 6. The CDR3 DNA sequence: TGCGCCAGCAGCTTGCCCGACAGGGGTGGCACTGAAGCTTTCTTT. This gives the protein CASSLPDRGGTEAFF.

This chain uses TRBV7-8 with TRBJ1-1, with D perhaps TRBD1 (6 bases). Trimming cost V 3 bases and J 6 bases, with 20 bases left between them. The CDR3 sequence is 16 residues long. Germline CDR1 and CDR2: SGHVS and FQNEAQ. CDR3 sequence: CASSFQGYGMGPEAFF. CDR3 DNA sequence: TGTGCCAGCAGCTTCCAGGGGTATGGAATGGGCCCTGAAGCTTTCTTT.

This rearrangement joins TRBV19 to TRBJ2-1, with 8 bases identical to TRBD2. CDR3 size: 14 residues. Germline V gene sequence: CDR1 LNHDA, CDR2 SQIVND (reference sequence). V lost 3 bases and J lost 5; bases outside the gene matches: 3. For the CDR3, the DNA is TGTGCCAGTAGTATCGGGGGGGCCCACAATGAGCAGTTCTTC. This gives the protein CASSIGGAHNEQFF.

The rearrangement uses TRBV6-4 and TRBJ2-3; 9 bases align to TRBD2. Germline-derived CDR1 and CDR2 are MRHNA and SNTAGT. The trim removed 5 bases at V and 4 bases at J, leaving 10 bases unmatched. CDR3 size: 16 residues. CDR3 nucleotides: TGTGCCAGCAGTCCAATCCGTAGCGGGGGTTCAGATACGCAGTATTTT. Protein product: CASSPIRSGGSDTQYF.

This chain uses TRBV10-3 with TRBJ2-7; TRBD2 is a possible D gene (6 bases). The CDR3 has 15 amino acids. CDR1 is ENHRY, CDR2 SYGVKD, per germline. V lost 0 bases and J 3 bases, leaving 12 bases between the germline ends. The CDR3: CAISESLGGLYEQYF. CDR3 nucleotides: TGTGCCATCAGTGAGTCGTTGGGGGGACTCTACGAGCAGTACTTC.

The gene calls are TRBV14 and TRBJ2-7, with 8 bases that match TRBD2. V lost 3 bases and J lost 3; bases outside the gene matches: 13. The CDR3 contains 17 residues. In germline, CDR1 is SGHDN, CDR2 FVKESK. CDR3 residues: CASSQEPGLGRYYEQYF. In DNA, the CDR3 is TGTGCCAGCAGCCAGGAACCGGGACTAGGGAGATACTACGAGCAGTACTTC.

This chain joins TRBV7-5 and TRBJ1-2; the D call TRBD1 from the table was never checked on the DNA. TRBV7-5 is a pseudogene locus. The CDR3 contains 19 residues. The CDR3 sequence: CVRRSCLLDRGGANYGYTF. The CDR3 DNA sequence: TGTGTCAGAAGGTCGTGTCTCCTGGACAGGGGAGGGGCTAACTATGGCTACACCTTC.

The chain recombines TRBV20-1 with TRBJ2-3; D may be TRBD2 (5 bases). Germline CDR1 is DFQATT and CDR2 is SNEGSKA (reference sequence). The CDR3 contains 11 residues. With 3 bases removed from V and 6 bases from J, the gap between germline ends came to 7 bases. This chain's CDR3 is CSARREDTQYF. DNA of the CDR3: TGCAGTGCTAGGAGGGAGGATACGCAGTATTTT.

This sequence joins TRBV7-2 and TRBJ2-5; 12 bases align to TRBD2. The J segment lost 5 bases and the V segment lost 3 bases, leaving 7 bases of the junction unmatched. Germline-derived CDR1 and CDR2 are SGHTA and FQGNSA. CDR3 length: 16 amino acids. CDR3 region: CASSFRRTSGMETQYF. In DNA, the CDR3 is TGTGCCAGCAGCTTCCGAAGGACTAGCGGGATGGAGACCCAGTACTTC.

This chain joins TRBV18 and TRBJ2-7; no clear D gene. Trimming shortened V by 5 bases and J by 6 bases, and 11 bases separated the two germline ends. Germline CDR1 KGHSH, CDR2 LQKENI. The CDR3 runs to 12 residues. The CDR3 nucleotides read TGTGCCAGCTCATCGCAGAATATCGAGCAGTACTTC. Its translation: CASSSQNIEQYF.

There are a few counts of this clone. The CDR3 nucleotides are TGTGCCAGCTCACCACGCCTACTAGGACATGAGCAGTTCTTC. It encodes CASSPRLLGHEQFF. The chain uses TRBV18 and TRBJ2-1, with D possibly TRBD2 on 5 matching bases. The CDR3 loop spans 14 amino acids. Trimming pared 1 base from V and 8 bases from J, leaving 12 bases between. Germline V CDR1 and CDR2: KGHSH, LQKENI. Looking up the rest from reference TRBV18 and TRBJ2-1 gives the full variable domain: NAGVMQNPRHLVRRRGQEARLRCSPMKGHSHVYWYRQLPEEGLKFMVYLQKENIIDESGMPKERFSAEFPKEGPSILRIQQVVRGDSAAYFCASSPRLLGHEQFFGPGTRLTVL.

The rearrangement links TRBV27 to TRBJ2-6; 9 bases align to TRBD1. This CDR3 is 16 amino acids long. Germline loops: CDR1 MNHEY, CDR2 SMNVEV (reference sequence). V was clipped by 4 bases and J by 2 bases; unmatched bases: 3. The chain's CDR3 is CASSWDRVPGANVLTF. CDR3 nucleotides: TGTGCCAGCAGTTGGGACAGGGTACCTGGGGCCAACGTCCTGACTTTC.

This sequence joins TRBV11-3 and TRBJ2-5; possible D gene TRBD2, 6 bases. Per the germline V gene, CDR1 is SGHNT and CDR2 is YENEEA. The V end lost 5 bases, the J end lost 2 bases, and 15 bases lay between the germline ends. The CDR3 is 15 residues long. This chain's CDR3 is CASSPGVAAQETQYF. The CDR3 region has the DNA TGTGCCAGCAGCCCCGGGGTAGCGGCTCAAGAGACCCAGTACTTC.

The V call is TRBV5-1, the J call TRBJ1-2; tentatively, D is TRBD1 (6 bases). The CDR3 covers 15 residues. The germline V gene encodes CDR1 SGHRS and CDR2 YFSETQ. V was clipped by 3 bases and J by 6 bases, with 18 bases between them. CDR3 amino acids: CASSSILQGNHGYTF. The CDR3 nucleotides are TGCGCCAGCAGCTCCATCCTACAGGGAAACCATGGCTACACCTTC.

DNA of the CDR3: TGTGCCAGCAGTTACTCCGGGACAGATACGCAGTATTTT. Its translation: CASSYSGTDTQYF. The genes are TRBV6-6 and TRBJ2-3; D is ambiguous. The V gene lost 0 bases and the J gene lost 3 bases, with 4 bases spanning the gap. Germline V lookup: CDR1 MNHNY, CDR2 SVGAGI (reference sequence). This CDR3 comprises 13 residues.

The gene calls are TRBV7-9 and TRBJ2-3; no firm D call. The CDR3 sequence is 13 residues long. V lost 2 bases to trimming and J lost 4 bases, with 7 bases between them. Germline values: CDR1 SEHNR, CDR2 FQNEAQ (reference sequence). CDR3 loop: CASSLPLADTQYF. The DNA for the CDR3 is TGTGCCAGCAGCTTACCCTTAGCAGATACGCAGTATTTT.

The chain combines TRBV7-6 with TRBJ2-7; 7 nucleotides agree with TRBD2. The V gene end was trimmed by 1 base and the J gene end by 6 bases; junction bases not matched to a gene: 9. CDR1 is SGHVS and CDR2 is FNYEAQ in the germline V gene. The CDR3 is made up of 15 amino acids. The CDR3, as DNA: TGTGCCAGCAGCTTAGTGAGGGGAGGGGTCTCCGAGCAGTACTTC. It yields the protein CASSLVRGGVSEQYF.

The rearrangement links TRBV19 to TRBJ1-2; the D gene is possibly TRBD1 (6 bases). The CDR3 extends over 14 amino acids. The V end lost 5 bases, the J end lost 0 bases, and 10 bases lay between the germline ends. Germline assignment: CDR1 LNHDA and CDR2 SQIVND (reference sequence). The CDR3 spells CASSDGQTNYGYTF. CDR3 coding DNA: TGTGCCAGTAGTGACGGACAGACTAACTATGGCTACACCTTC. Using reference TRBV19 and TRBJ1-2 for the parts outside the CDR3, the full variable domain is DGGITQSPKYLFRKEGQNVTLSCEQNLNHDAMYWYRQDPGQGLRLIYYSQIVNDFQKGDIAEGYSVSREKKESFPLTVTSAQKNPTAFYLCASSDGQTNYGYTFGSGTRLTVV.

This sequence joins TRBV5-1 and TRBJ2-5; 7 nucleotides align to TRBD1. CDR1 is SGHRS, CDR2 YFSETQ, per germline. With 3 bases clipped from V and 4 bases from J, the junction kept 6 bases outside the gene matches. The CDR3 consists of 14 residues. The CDR3 sequence: CASSSGQLGETQYF. CDR3 coding DNA: TGCGCCAGCAGCTCGGGACAGCTGGGAGAGACCCAGTACTTC.